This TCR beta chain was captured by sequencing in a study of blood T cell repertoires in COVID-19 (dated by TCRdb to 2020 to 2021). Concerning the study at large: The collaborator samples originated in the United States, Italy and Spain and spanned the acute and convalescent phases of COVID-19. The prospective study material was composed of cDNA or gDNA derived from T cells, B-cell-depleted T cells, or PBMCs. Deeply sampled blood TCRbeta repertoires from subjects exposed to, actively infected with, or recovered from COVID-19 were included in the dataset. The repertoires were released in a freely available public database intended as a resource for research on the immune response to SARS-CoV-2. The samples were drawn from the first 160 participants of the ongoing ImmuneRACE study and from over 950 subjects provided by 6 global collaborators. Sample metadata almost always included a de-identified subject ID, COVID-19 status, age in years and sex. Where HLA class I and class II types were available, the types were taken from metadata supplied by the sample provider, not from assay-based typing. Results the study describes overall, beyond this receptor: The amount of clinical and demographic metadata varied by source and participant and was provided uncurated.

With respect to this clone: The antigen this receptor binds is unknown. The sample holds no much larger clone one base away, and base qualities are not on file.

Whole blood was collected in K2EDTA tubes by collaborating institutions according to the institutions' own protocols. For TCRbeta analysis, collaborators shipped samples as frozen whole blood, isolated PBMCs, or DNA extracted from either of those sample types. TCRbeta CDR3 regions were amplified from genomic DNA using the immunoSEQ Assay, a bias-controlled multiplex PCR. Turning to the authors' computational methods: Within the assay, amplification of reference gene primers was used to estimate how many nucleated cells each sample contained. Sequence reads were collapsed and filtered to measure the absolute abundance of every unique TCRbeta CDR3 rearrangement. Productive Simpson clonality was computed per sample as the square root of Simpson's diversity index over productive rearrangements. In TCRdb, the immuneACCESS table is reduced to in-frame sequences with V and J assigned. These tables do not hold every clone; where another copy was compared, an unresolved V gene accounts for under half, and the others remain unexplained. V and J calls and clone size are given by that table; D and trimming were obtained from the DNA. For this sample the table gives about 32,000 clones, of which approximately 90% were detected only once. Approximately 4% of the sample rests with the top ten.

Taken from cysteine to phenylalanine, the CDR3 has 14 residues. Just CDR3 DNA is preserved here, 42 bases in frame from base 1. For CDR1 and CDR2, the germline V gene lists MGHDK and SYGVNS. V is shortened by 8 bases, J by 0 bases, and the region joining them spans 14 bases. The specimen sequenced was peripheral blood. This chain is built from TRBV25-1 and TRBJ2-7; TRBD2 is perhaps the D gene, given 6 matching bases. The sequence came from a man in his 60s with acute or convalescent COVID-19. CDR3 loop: CASQRLGGSYEQYF. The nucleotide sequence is TGTGCCAGCCAACGTCTGGGAGGCTCCTACGAGCAGTACTTC.